These 7 T cell receptor beta chains originate from one sample sequenced in a study of OX40 agonist ivuxolimab in advanced cancers. Repertoires were generated with immunoSEQ multiplex PCR, while TCRdb's copy carries only in-frame clones and drops some. The sample yields 20,000 to 25,000 clones, 81% seen once. The specimen was CD4+ or CD8+ T cells sorted from blood, collected in a trial of the OX40 agonist ivuxolimab. All receptors come from an adult with an advanced solid tumor such as melanoma, head and neck, liver or kidney cancer.

The rearrangement uses TRBV7-6 and TRBJ2-1; D not resolved. CDR3 length: 13 amino acids. Germline V CDR1 and CDR2: SGHVS, FNYEAQ. V was trimmed by 3 bases and J by 2 bases, leaving 5 bases between them. The CDR3 protein is CASSFLAYNEQFF. DNA for the CDR3: TGTGCCAGCAGCTTTCTAGCCTACAATGAGCAGTTCTTC.

This clone was observed a single time. This chain connects TRBV4-3 to TRBJ1-1; D perhaps matches TRBD1 (6 bases). This CDR3 has 15 amino acids. Deletions cut 1 base from V and 6 bases from J, with 15 bases between. Germline assignment: CDR1 LGHNA and CDR2 YSLEER. The CDR3, as DNA: TGCGCCAGCAGCCAAGCCGGGGGGCTTAAACCTGAAGCTTTCTTT. It translates to CASSQAGGLKPEAFF.

The V call is TRBV29-1, the J call TRBJ2-1; 7 positions match TRBD2. The V segment lost 5 bases and the J segment 0 bases; nucleotides outside the gene matches: 4. This CDR3 is 14 amino acids long. Germline values: CDR1 SQVTM, CDR2 ANQGSEA. The CDR3 here is CSVLSGNSYNEQFF. CDR3 in DNA: TGCAGCGTTCTAAGCGGGAACTCCTACAATGAGCAGTTCTTC.

The chain couples TRBV27 to TRBJ2-1; D tentatively reads TRBD1 or TRBD2 (5 bases each). From germline, CDR1 is MNHEY and CDR2 SMNVEV (reference sequence). V was clipped by 2 bases and J by 8 bases, with 10 bases between them. This CDR3 has 13 residues. In DNA, the CDR3 is TGTGCCAGCAGTTTAAAATGGGGGTATGAGCAGTTCTTC. Its protein product is CASSLKWGYEQFF.

The gene calls are TRBV2 and TRBJ2-5; perhaps TRBD2 as D (6 bases). The CDR3 sequence is 16 residues long. The germline V gene encodes CDR1 SNHLY and CDR2 FYNNEI. V was shortened by 1 base and J by 3 bases, with 15 bases between the two germline ends. The CDR3 DNA follows: TGTGCCAGCAGTGAAGTTTTGGGTACGGGAGAAGAGACCCAGTACTTC. It is translated as CASSEVLGTGEETQYF.

J is TRBJ2-1 and V is TRBV7-7, with 9 nucleotides matching TRBD2. Germline values: CDR1 SSHAT, CDR2 FNYEAQ (reference sequence). The length of the CDR3 is 14 residues. With 7 bases clipped from V and 4 bases from J, the junction kept 5 bases outside the gene matches. CDR3 sequence reads: CASTPLAGYNEQFF. In DNA, the CDR3 is TGTGCCAGCACCCCCCTAGCGGGATACAATGAGCAGTTCTTC.

The rearrangement joins TRBV28 to TRBJ2-2, with TRBD1 matching 9 bases. The CDR3 totals 16 residues. CDR1 and CDR2 (germline): MDHEN, SYDVKM. V was pared by 0 bases and J by 7 bases, with 6 bases of the junction left unmatched. CDR3 sequence (DNA): TGTGCCAGCAGTTTATGGGGGGACAGGGTGATCGGGGAGCTGTTTTTT. Its translation is CASSLWGDRVIGELFF.